These T cell receptor beta chains were read from a single sample in a study of T cell responses to AZD1222 COVID-19 vaccine. The table came from immunoSEQ multiplex PCR; TCRdb's copy has only in-frame clones and leaves some out. This table has roughly 140,000 clones, around 89% appearing once. Sequenced here: peripheral blood, sampled on day 0 of AZD1222 vaccination. The receptors stem from an adult in good health. CDR3s include the opening cysteine and the closing phenylalanine or tryptophan. A D gene is named only where the DNA matches it firmly. Rows give clone size only sometimes, using once, few, many, or a class for an expanded clone.

abundance: -
v_gene: TRBV13
d_gene: -
j_gene: TRBJ1-2
CDR3aa: CASNFKGRKGYTF
CDR3nt: TGTGCCAGCAATTTTAAGGGGAGGAAGGGCTACACCTTC

abundance: -
v_gene: TRBV6-2/TRBV6-3
d_gene: -
j_gene: TRBJ2-1
CDR3aa: CASSDFPAREQFF
CDR3nt: TGTGCCAGCAGCGACTTTCCCGCGCGAGAGCAGTTCTTC

abundance: -
v_gene: TRBV7-2
d_gene: TRBD1
j_gene: TRBJ2-1
CDR3aa: CASSLGDSHNEQFF
CDR3nt: TGTGCCAGCAGCTTGGGGGACAGCCACAATGAGCAGTTCTTC

abundance: -
v_gene: TRBV6-5
d_gene: -
j_gene: TRBJ1-5
CDR3aa: CASSYSRNQPQHF
CDR3nt: TGTGCCAGCAGTTACTCGCGCAATCAGCCCCAGCATTTT

abundance: -
v_gene: TRBV6-6
d_gene: -
j_gene: TRBJ2-7
CDR3aa: CASSLGAYEQYF
CDR3nt: TGTGCCAGCAGTTTGGGTGCCTACGAGCAGTACTTC

abundance: -
v_gene: TRBV5-1
d_gene: TRBD1
j_gene: TRBJ1-4
CDR3aa: CASRLGQLNEKLFF
CDR3nt: TGCGCCAGCAGGTTGGGACAGCTTAATGAAAAACTGTTTTTT

abundance: -
v_gene: TRBV7-9
d_gene: TRBD1
j_gene: TRBJ2-4
CDR3aa: CASSLNRGQNIQYF
CDR3nt: TGTGCCAGCAGCTTAAACAGGGGCCAAAACATTCAGTACTTC

abundance: -
v_gene: TRBV28
d_gene: -
j_gene: TRBJ2-7
CDR3aa: CASSLGPFSYEQYF
CDR3nt: TGTGCCAGCAGTCTCGGGCCTTTCTCCTACGAGCAGTACTTC

abundance: -
v_gene: TRBV6-5
d_gene: -
j_gene: TRBJ2-7
CDR3aa: CASRNGAAEQYF
CDR3nt: TGTGCCAGCAGGAACGGGGCTGCCGAGCAGTACTTC

abundance: -
v_gene: TRBV9
d_gene: -
j_gene: TRBJ1-5
CDR3aa: CASSVNRADQPQHF
CDR3nt: TGTGCCAGCAGCGTAAACAGGGCCGACCAGCCCCAGCATTTT

abundance: -
v_gene: TRBV14
d_gene: TRBD2
j_gene: TRBJ2-1
CDR3aa: CASSPMRAAGGMVEQFF
CDR3nt: TGTGCCAGCAGCCCAATGCGAGCAGCGGGAGGTATGGTTGAGCAGTTCTTC

abundance: once
v_gene: TRBV7-8
d_gene: -
j_gene: TRBJ2-5
CDR3aa: CASSLFSVTETQYF
CDR3nt: TGTGCCAGCAGCTTATTTTCTGTAACAGAGACCCAGTACTTC

abundance: -
v_gene: TRBV5-1
d_gene: TRBD1
j_gene: TRBJ1-2
CDR3aa: CASCLGDRGPGGYTF
CDR3nt: TGCGCCAGCTGCTTGGGTGACAGGGGGCCAGGGGGCTACACCTTC

abundance: -
v_gene: TRBV7-9
d_gene: -
j_gene: TRBJ1-2
CDR3aa: CASREPGGGLGYTF
CDR3nt: TGTGCCAGCAGAGAGCCGGGTGGTGGGCTTGGCTACACCTTC